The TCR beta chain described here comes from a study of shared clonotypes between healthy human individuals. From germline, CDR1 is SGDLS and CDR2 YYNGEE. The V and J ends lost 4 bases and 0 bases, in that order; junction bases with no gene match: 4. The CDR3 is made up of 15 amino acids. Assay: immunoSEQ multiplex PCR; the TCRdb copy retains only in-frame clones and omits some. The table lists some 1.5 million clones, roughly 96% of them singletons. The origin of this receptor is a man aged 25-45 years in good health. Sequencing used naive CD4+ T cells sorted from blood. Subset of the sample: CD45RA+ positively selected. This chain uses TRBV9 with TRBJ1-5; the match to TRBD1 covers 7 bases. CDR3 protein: CASSKTGFSNQPQHF. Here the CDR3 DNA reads TGTGCCAGCAGCAAGACAGGGTTTAGCAATCAGCCCCAGCATTTT.